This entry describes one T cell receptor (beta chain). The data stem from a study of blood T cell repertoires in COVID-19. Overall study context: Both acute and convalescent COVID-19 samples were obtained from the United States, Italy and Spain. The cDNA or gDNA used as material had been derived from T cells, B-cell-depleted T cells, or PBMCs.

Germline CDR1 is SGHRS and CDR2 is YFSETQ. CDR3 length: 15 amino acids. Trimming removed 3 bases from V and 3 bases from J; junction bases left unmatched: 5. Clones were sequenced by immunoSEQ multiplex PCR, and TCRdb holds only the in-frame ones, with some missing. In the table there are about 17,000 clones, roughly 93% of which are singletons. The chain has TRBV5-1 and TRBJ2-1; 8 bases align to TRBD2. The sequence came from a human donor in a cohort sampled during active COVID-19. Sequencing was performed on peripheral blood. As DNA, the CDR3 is TGCGCCAGCAGCTCCATAGCGGGGAGCTACAATGAGCAGTTCTTC. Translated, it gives CASSSIAGSYNEQFF.